This T cell receptor (beta chain) came from a study of cytomegalovirus exposure and HLA in healthy donors. At the level of the study: About 85 million unique TCR sequences came from HLA-typed donors in an early release. Study outcomes and limitations: The Asian-associated ancestry cluster reportedly had fewer N-insertions than the approximately 670-donor mean in a later analysis.

Notes on this clone: Its antigen is not identified.

The CDR3 runs 14 residues. Germline V gene lookup returns CDR1 SGHAT and CDR2 FQNNGV. Germline trimming cut 6 bases from V and 7 bases from J; bases unmatched to any gene: 9. With 60 Vbeta and 13 Jbeta primers, the PCR was carried out. The repertoire was sequenced with immunoSEQ multiplex PCR; TCRdb's copy has only in-frame clones and lacks some. This sample yields about 150,000 clones, of which less than 10% are seen a single time; under 2% belongs to the top ten. The J gene is TRBJ1-2, the V gene TRBV11-2; 9 nucleotides line up with TRBD1. This TCR was recovered from a man aged 45-60 years in good health and CMV-seronegative. The sequencing sample was made of PBMCs. The CDR3 reads CASRPTGGKGGYTF. The CDR3 DNA is TGTGCCAGCAGGCCGACAGGGGGTAAAGGTGGCTACACCTTC. Variable domain in full (rest from reference TRBV11-2 and TRBJ1-2): EAGVAQSPRYKIIEKRQSVAFWCNPISGHATLYWYQQILGQGPKLLIQFQNNGVVDDSQLPKDRFSAERLKGVDSTLKIQPAKLEDSAVYLCASRPTGGKGGYTFGSGTRLTVV.